The clone carrying this T cell receptor beta chain was seen only a few times. The germline gives CDR1 MDHEN, CDR2 SYDVKM. The CDR3 consists of 16 residues. J was trimmed by 5 bases and V by 6 bases; bases with no gene match: 11. Generated by immunoSEQ multiplex PCR, the TCRdb table keeps only in-frame clones and is missing some. Here the sample spans 150,000 to 200,000 clones, around 88% being singletons. This sample is drawn from a study of control samples from healthy donors and cancer patients. This TCR was sampled from a woman aged 30 to 39 in good health. This chain connects TRBV28 to TRBJ1-5, with 9 bases aligning to TRBD1. Material for sequencing was blood. CDR3: CASSPNRGLGHQPQHF. The CDR3 nucleotides are TGTGCCAGCAGCCCTAACAGGGGGCTGGGGCATCAGCCCCAGCATTTT.